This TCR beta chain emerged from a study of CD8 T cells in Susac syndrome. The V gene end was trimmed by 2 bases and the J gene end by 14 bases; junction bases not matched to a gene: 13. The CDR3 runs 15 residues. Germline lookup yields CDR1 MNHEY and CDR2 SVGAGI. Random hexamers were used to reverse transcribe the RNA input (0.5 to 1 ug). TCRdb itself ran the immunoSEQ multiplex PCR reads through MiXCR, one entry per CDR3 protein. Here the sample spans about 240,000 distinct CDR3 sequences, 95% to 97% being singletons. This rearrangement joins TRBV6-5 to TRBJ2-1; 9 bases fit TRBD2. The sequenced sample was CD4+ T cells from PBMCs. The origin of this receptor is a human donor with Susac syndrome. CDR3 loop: CASSYGWLAGKVEFF. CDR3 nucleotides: TGTGCCAGCAGTTACGGATGGCTAGCGGGGAAGGTGGAGTTCTTC.